Listed here are 15 T cell receptor beta chains from one sample, sequenced in a study of post-analysis software for immune sequencing data (dated by TCRdb to between 2014 and 2016). The paper's findings and limits, for the study overall: Patients showed significantly higher frequencies than controls for roughly five TRBV segments, among them TRBV5-6, TRBV5-1 and TRBV20-1.

The antigens these receptors bind are not known. Receptor amplification or capture employed PCR. These reads were obtained on an Illumina HiSeq 2500. Unique molecular identifiers were incorporated into TCR beta cDNA libraries to reduce PCR and sequencing biases. TCRdb handled the public reads itself, with Q25 trimming in fastp and clone calling in MiXCR, and kept productive beta chains. Rows matching on CDR3 protein sequence are summarized as one entry with the most common DNA and genes. The sample has fewer than 550,000 distinct CDR3 sequences on record, 30% to 40% of them singletons. Roughly 6% of the sample is taken by the ten largest. The sample comprised blood. The receptors come from a girl between 2 and 17 years old with multiple sclerosis.

This sequence joins TRBV28 and TRBJ2-5, with 7 bases that match TRBD1. The CDR3 covers 14 residues. Trimming at V came to 7 bases and at J to 2 bases, leaving 7 bases not matched to a gene. Germline CDR1 is MDHEN and CDR2 is SYDVKM. Here the CDR3 DNA reads TGTGCCAGCAATCAGGACAGGAGGCAAGAGACCCAGTACTTC. Translated, it gives CASNQDRRQETQYF.

The chain employs TRBV6-5 and TRBJ2-3; a weak D match, TRBD2 (7 bases). Germline loops: CDR1 MNHEY, CDR2 SVGAGI. The length of the CDR3 is 19 residues. V dropped 2 bases and J dropped 0 bases, with 21 bases sitting between them. Written as DNA, the CDR3 is TGTGCCAGCAGTTACGGCGCCCGGAAGGGGGGGTATAGCACAGATACGCAGTATTTT. It specifies CASSYGARKGGYSTDTQYF.

The chain has TRBV5-1 and TRBJ2-1; possible D gene TRBD1, 5 bases. The CDR3 runs 14 residues. The germline V gene encodes CDR1 SGHRS and CDR2 YFSETQ. V was clipped by 3 bases and J by 5 bases, with 12 bases between them. In DNA form, the CDR3 reads TGCGCCAGCAGCTCCCAGGGTGCGCACAATGAGCAGTTCTTC. Amino acid sequence: CASSSQGAHNEQFF.

Only a few counts were recorded for this clonotype. The chain couples TRBV5-1 to TRBJ2-1; D may be TRBD2 (6 bases). V was clipped by 6 bases and J by 0 bases, with 10 bases between them. The CDR3 spans 14 residues. The germline V gene encodes CDR1 SGHRS and CDR2 YFSETQ. For the CDR3, the DNA is TGCGCCAGCAATCGCGGGGTCTCCTACAATGAGCAGTTCTTC. It translates to CASNRGVSYNEQFF.

The chain uses TRBV7-9 and TRBJ1-2; weak D call: TRBD1 (5 bases). Between the trimmed V and J ends, which lost 5 bases and 4 bases, there was a span of 20 bases. CDR1 and CDR2 from the germline V gene are SEHNR and FQNEAQ (reference sequence). CDR3 length equals 16 residues. Written as DNA, the CDR3 is TGTGCCAGCAGCACTCGGCGGGACGGGAATTTCTATGGCTACACCTTC. Translated, it gives CASSTRRDGNFYGYTF.

This clonotype was picked up many times. This sequence joins TRBV6-5 and TRBJ1-2; TRBD1 agrees at 8 bases. V trimming: 5 bases; J trimming: 4 bases; junction bases outside the gene matches: 3. Germline CDR1 MNHEY, CDR2 SVGAGI. The CDR3 has 13 residues. CDR3 in amino acids: CASSTTGAYGYTF. The DNA of the CDR3 is TGTGCCAGCAGTACGACAGGGGCCTATGGCTACACCTTC.

This clonotype was detected ten times or more. V gene TRBV4-1 combines with J gene TRBJ2-7; D call uncertain. CDR3 length equals 15 residues. Trimming took off 0 bases at V and 6 bases at J, with 15 bases between the two ends. CDR1 is MGHRA and CDR2 is YSYEKL in the germline V gene. Here the CDR3 reads CASSQEIWLVVEQYF. The CDR3 DNA is TGCGCCAGCAGCCAAGAAATATGGCTCGTTGTCGAGCAGTACTTC.

This clonotype was recorded a few times. The J gene is TRBJ2-3, the V gene TRBV7-6, with TRBD2 as a possible D gene (6 bases). From germline, CDR1 is SGHVS and CDR2 FNYEAQ. There are 16 residues in the CDR3. Trimming stripped 4 bases from V and 1 base from J, with 15 bases between. CDR3 coding DNA: TGTGCCAGCAGCTGGGGGGTGGACACTGGCACAGATACGCAGTATTTT. Its translation: CASSWGVDTGTDTQYF.

This sequence joins TRBV19 and TRBJ2-1; 8 positions agree with TRBD2. The germline gives CDR1 LNHDA, CDR2 SQIVND (reference sequence). The length of the CDR3 is 17 residues. The junction had 5 bases not matched to a gene; V was cut back by 0 bases and J by 1 base. The CDR3 DNA follows: TGTGCCAGTAGTATAGAGGCGGCGGGGGGTTCCTACAATGAGCAGTTCTTC. It translates to CASSIEAAGGSYNEQFF.

This clonotype occurred a few times. V and J are TRBV11-1 and TRBJ1-6; 8 nucleotides match TRBD1. The CDR3 loop spans 14 amino acids. Germline V CDR1 and CDR2: SGHAT, FQDESV (reference sequence). Losses at the gene ends were 6 bases for V and 7 bases for J; bases not matched to a gene: 5. The CDR3 loop reads CASSSDRENSPLHF. DNA of the CDR3: TGTGCCAGCAGTTCGGACAGGGAGAATTCACCCCTCCACTTT. Full variable domain (missing parts from reference TRBV11-1 and TRBJ1-6): EAEVAQSPRYKITEKSQAVAFWCDPISGHATLYWYRQILGQGPELLVQFQDESVVDDSQLPKDRFSAERLKGVDSTLKIQPAELGDSAMYLCASSSDRENSPLHFGNGTRLTVT.

The chain employs TRBV11-2 and TRBJ2-3; 7 nucleotides align to TRBD2. This CDR3 spans 18 amino acids. V was clipped by 5 bases and J by 2 bases; unmatched bases: 16. Per the germline V gene, CDR1 is SGHAT and CDR2 is FQNNGV. As DNA, the CDR3 is TGTGCCAGCAGCGCCAGTTGGGGGGGGGGAGCCTCCACAGATACGCAGTATTTT. The encoded protein is CASSASWGGGASTDTQYF.

This clonotype was counted between two and nine times. The chain links TRBV2 to TRBJ1-2; TRBD1 is a possible D gene (5 bases). Trimming cost V 5 bases and J 4 bases, with 17 bases left between them. This CDR3 comprises 15 residues. Germline V gene lookup returns CDR1 SNHLY and CDR2 FYNNEI. CDR3 sequence: CASSPPGTSGYGYTF. The CDR3 DNA sequence: TGTGCCAGCAGTCCCCCCGGGACTAGCGGCTATGGCTACACCTTC.

This sequence joins TRBV7-2 and TRBJ1-1, with D unclear. Germline V gene data show CDR1 as SGHTA and CDR2 as FQGNSA. V lost 0 bases, J lost 4 bases, and 9 bases lay in between. This CDR3 is 14 amino acids long. This CDR3 reads CASSLAQEGTEAFF. CDR3 bases: TGTGCCAGCAGCTTAGCCCAGGAGGGCACTGAAGCTTTCTTT.

The V call is TRBV2, the J call TRBJ2-1; TRBD1 agrees at 12 bases. In germline, CDR1 is SNHLY, CDR2 FYNNEI. J was trimmed by 6 bases and V by 8 bases; bases with no gene match: 8. CDR3 length: 15 amino acids. CDR3 loop: CASSTGTGGPNEQFF. CDR3 coding DNA: TGTGCCAGCTCAACCGGGACAGGGGGCCCCAATGAGCAGTTCTTC.

Only a few counts were recorded for this clonotype. The chain recombines TRBV12-3 or TRBV12-4 with TRBJ2-3; D may correspond to TRBD1 or TRBD2 (7 bases each). CDR3 size: 16 residues. V lost 4 bases to trimming and J lost 2 bases, with 16 bases between them. The CDR3 DNA sequence: TGTGCCAGCAGTTCCCAGGGGGGGCCTTTCACAGATACGCAGTATTTT. Residues: CASSSQGGPFTDTQYF.